Following are 9 T cell receptor beta chains from one sample sequenced in a study of CD8 T cells in ankylosing spondylitis. Whole-study findings and limits: A motif in TCR beta, a set of eight highly homologous variants, appeared characteristic of ankylosing spondylitis blood.

The antigens for these receptors are not known. Each CDR3 protein gets one entry after TCRdb re-called the 5' RACE reads with MiXCR. The table lists around 770,000 distinct CDR3 sequences, about 11% of them singletons. The sequenced sample consisted of blood, either unsorted or a sorted T cell fraction (not recorded which). The receptor set was obtained from a male donor with ankylosing spondylitis.

This clonotype occurred a few times. J is TRBJ1-1 and V is TRBV4-3; D remains unclear. V gave up 1 base and J gave up 1 base, with 10 bases separating them. This CDR3 spans 15 amino acids. Germline V gene sequence: CDR1 LGHNA, CDR2 YSLEER. The chain's CDR3 is CASSQGKFQNTEAFF. The CDR3 DNA reads as TGCGCCAGCAGCCAAGGGAAATTCCAGAACACTGAAGCTTTCTTT.

Many counts were recorded for this clonotype. CDR3 nucleotide sequence: TGTGCCAGCAGCTTTACAAGCGGGAGCTGGAATGAGCAGTTCTTC. Translation gives CASSFTSGSWNEQFF. The chain couples TRBV7-2 to TRBJ2-1, with 8 bases matching TRBD2. The CDR3 runs to 15 residues. Germline V gives CDR1 SGHTA, CDR2 FQGNSA. V was pared by 3 bases and J by 7 bases, with 8 bases of the junction left unmatched.

The rearrangement links TRBV11-2 to TRBJ2-3; a possible D gene is TRBD1 (5 bases). The germline V and J ends were trimmed by 2 bases and 2 bases, with 17 bases remaining between them. Germline values: CDR1 SGHAT, CDR2 FQNNGV. The CDR3 contains 17 residues. The CDR3 nucleotides read TGTGCCAGCAGCTTAACCTGGGCAGGACAAGACACAGATACGCAGTATTTT. Translating gives CASSLTWAGQDTDTQYF.

This clonotype has at least ten counts. The chain recombines TRBV6-2 or TRBV6-3 with TRBJ2-7, with D unresolved. The CDR3 totals 12 residues. Germline assignment: CDR1 MNHEY and CDR2 SVGEGT. The V gene lost 5 bases and the J gene lost 6 bases, with 11 bases spanning the gap. The CDR3 loop reads CASSTDLREQYF. DNA for the CDR3: TGTGCCAGCAGTACCGACCTGCGCGAGCAGTACTTC.

This rearrangement joins TRBV7-9 to TRBJ2-3; TRBD2 aligns across 7 bases. With V trimmed by 4 bases and J by 0 bases, 4 bases remained unmatched. Germline V gene lookup returns CDR1 SEHNR and CDR2 FQNEAQ (reference sequence). The CDR3 consists of 15 residues. DNA for the CDR3: TGTGCCAGCAGCTGGAGCGGGGAGAGCACAGATACGCAGTATTTT. Translation: CASSWSGESTDTQYF.

This chain connects TRBV7-2 to TRBJ1-1, with 8 bases identical to TRBD1. This CDR3 is 12 amino acids long. Germline V gene sequence: CDR1 SGHTA, CDR2 FQGNSA. V shed 5 bases, J shed 7 bases, and the junction held 3 bases outside the gene matches. The DNA for the CDR3 is TGTGCCAGCAGCGGACAGGGCGGTGAAGCTTTCTTT. It is translated as CASSGQGGEAFF.

This clonotype was seen a handful of times. The chain combines TRBV5-1 with TRBJ2-3; D is uncertain. The V gene's germline CDR1 is SGHRS and CDR2 YFSETQ. The CDR3 runs 16 residues. The germline V and J ends were trimmed by 0 bases and 6 bases, with 17 bases remaining between them. DNA for the CDR3: TGCGCCAGCAGCTTGGATTCCGGGTTCCCTCCCGATACGCAGTATTTT. Its translation is CASSLDSGFPPDTQYF.

The chain joins TRBV6-1 to TRBJ1-2; no clear D gene. Germline assignment: CDR1 MNHNS and CDR2 SASEGT. The CDR3 covers 13 residues. V was clipped by 0 bases and J by 8 bases, with 10 bases between them. DNA for the CDR3: TGTGCCAGCAGTGAAGCGGGCTTCTACGGCTACACCTTC. Translation: CASSEAGFYGYTF.

The table lists this clonotype with a few counts. The J gene is TRBJ2-7, the V gene TRBV29-1; 13 bases line up with TRBD2. Germline V gene sequence: CDR1 SQVTM, CDR2 ANQGSEA. V was pared by 0 bases and J by 3 bases, with 20 bases of the junction left unmatched. This CDR3 has 21 residues. Written as DNA, the CDR3 is TGCAGCGTTGAAGAGGGAACTAGCGGGAGGGCCTCTCCCTACATAATCTACGAGCAGTACTTC. Translating gives CSVEEGTSGRASPYIIYEQYF.